This T cell receptor beta chain derives from a study of radiotherapy plus CTLA-4 blockade in lung cancer. General study results and limits: Interferon-beta, together with early blood T cell clone dynamics, reportedly best predicted response. Blood-borne expansion of tumor-derived TCR clones followed radiotherapy plus ipilimumab.

V was shortened by 0 bases and J by 5 bases, with 20 bases between the two germline ends. From germline, CDR1 is KGHSH and CDR2 LQKENI. CDR3 length: 17 residues. Patients had chemo-refractory metastatic non-small-cell lung cancer and received focal radiation plus CTLA-4 blockade that used ipilimumab. This table comes from immunoSEQ multiplex PCR, and its TCRdb copy is limited to in-frame clones, with some not included. This table has about 51,000 clones, 77% appearing once. On this clone itself: Antigen unknown.

Source: peripheral blood, taken from a patient treated with radiotherapy plus ipilimumab. This clonotype originated in a human donor with non-small cell lung cancer whose response to radiotherapy plus ipilimumab could not be evaluated. This rearrangement joins TRBV18 to TRBJ2-7, with D possibly being TRBD2 (6 bases). In DNA, the CDR3 is TGTGCCAGCTCACCACCGCTCGAATGGAGGGATCGGAACGAGCAGTACTTC. Amino acid sequence: CASSPPLEWRDRNEQYF.